The clone carrying this TCR beta chain was counted between two and nine times. No antigen is known for it. PCR used 60 Vbeta primers and 13 Jbeta primers. Clones were read by immunoSEQ multiplex PCR, and TCRdb kept only the in-frame ones, dropping some. This sample yields 150,000 to 200,000 clones, of which roughly 85% are seen a single time; around 0.69% belongs to the top ten. The data are from a study of cytomegalovirus exposure and HLA in healthy donors. Findings of the study overall: Sequencing had likely introduced a cluster of highly shared sequence variants as an artifact.

The source material was PBMCs. The clonotype comes from a woman between 35 and 50 years old in good health and CMV-seronegative.

The CDR3 loop reads CASSPDRDEQYF. Here the CDR3 DNA reads TGCGCCAGCAGCCCGGACAGGGACGAGCAGTACTTC. The chain carries TRBV5-1 and TRBJ2-7, with TRBD1 matching over 8 bases. Germline CDR1 and CDR2: SGHRS and YFSETQ. The J segment lost 5 bases and the V segment lost 4 bases, leaving 2 bases of the junction unmatched. The CDR3 spans 12 residues.